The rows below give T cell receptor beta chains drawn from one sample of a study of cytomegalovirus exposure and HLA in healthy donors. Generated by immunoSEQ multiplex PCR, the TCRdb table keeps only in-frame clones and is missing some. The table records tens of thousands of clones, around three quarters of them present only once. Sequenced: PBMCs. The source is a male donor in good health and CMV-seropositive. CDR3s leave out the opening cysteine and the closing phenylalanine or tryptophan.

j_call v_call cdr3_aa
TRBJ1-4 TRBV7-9 ASSPGGSNEKLF
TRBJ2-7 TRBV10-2 ASSSGDKVGEQY
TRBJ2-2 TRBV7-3 ASSLQTGGMALRTGELF
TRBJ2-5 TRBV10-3 AIRASGGSQETQY
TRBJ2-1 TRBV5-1 ASSSGTGTYNEQF
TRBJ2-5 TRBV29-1 SVRTGQGVLGDTQY
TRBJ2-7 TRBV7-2 ASSSGGWSYEQY
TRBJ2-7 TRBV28 ASSSPRTYTDEQY
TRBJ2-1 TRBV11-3 ASSPGTSGLLEQF
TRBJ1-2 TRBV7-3 ASSPETGLYGYT
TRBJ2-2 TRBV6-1 ASRRENTGELF